This T cell receptor beta chain is from a study of blood T cell repertoires in COVID-19 (dated by TCRdb to about 2020). In terms of the full investigation: Samples from collaborators originated in the United States, Italy and Spain and spanned both the acute and convalescent phases of COVID-19. Samples were obtained from the ongoing ImmuneRACE study (first 160 participants) and from some 1,300 subjects provided by 6 global collaborators. Subjects who had been exposed to COVID-19, were actively infected with it, or had recovered from it provided the deeply sampled blood TCRbeta repertoires that made up the dataset. The repertoires were released in a freely available public database intended as a resource for research on the immune response to SARS-CoV-2. HLA class I and class II types, where available, came from metadata supplied by the sample provider rather than from assay-based typing. The material from the prospective study consisted of cDNA or gDNA derived from T cells, B-cell-depleted T cells, or PBMCs. A de-identified subject ID, COVID-19 status, age in years and sex were almost always included in the sample metadata. Study-wide findings and limitations: The quantity of clinical and demographic metadata differed by source and by participant and was supplied without curation.

TCRbeta CDR3 regions were amplified from genomic DNA using the immunoSEQ Assay, a bias-controlled multiplex PCR. The study's own analysis went as follows. The number of nucleated cells in each sample was estimated from the amplification of reference gene primers within the assay. Sequence reads were collapsed and filtered to measure the absolute abundance of every unique TCRbeta CDR3 rearrangement. Productive Simpson clonality was computed per sample as the square root of Simpson's diversity index over productive rearrangements. TCRdb's version of the immuneACCESS table is confined to in-frame rearrangements and falls short of the full clone set. An unresolved V gene accounts for under half of the shortfall where checked; the remainder is of unknown origin. V and J calls and clone size are those listed in that table; D and trimming were worked out from the DNA. Within this sample are 150,000 to 200,000 clones, with around 89% of them counted one time only. Clones ranked in the top ten supply 3.5% to 4.5% of the sample.

From cysteine to phenylalanine, the CDR3 is 13 amino acids long. Just the 39-base CDR3 DNA is kept, in frame starting at base 1. Collaborating institutions collected whole blood in K2EDTA tubes following their own protocols. For TCRbeta analysis, collaborators shipped samples as frozen whole blood, isolated PBMCs, or DNA extracted from either of those sample types. Turning to this clone: Its antigen is unknown. Base-call qualities are not available, and no considerably larger clone is one nucleotide away.

Material for sequencing was peripheral blood. This receptor was obtained from a woman aged 25-40 years with acute or convalescent COVID-19. The chain is made from TRBV21-1 and TRBJ2-3; no DNA check was done on the table's D call, TRBD1. TRBV21-1 is designated a pseudogene. CDR3 loop: CAVQEIGTDTQYF. Read as DNA, the sequence is TGTGCCGTACAGGAAATTGGCACAGATACGCAGTATTTT.